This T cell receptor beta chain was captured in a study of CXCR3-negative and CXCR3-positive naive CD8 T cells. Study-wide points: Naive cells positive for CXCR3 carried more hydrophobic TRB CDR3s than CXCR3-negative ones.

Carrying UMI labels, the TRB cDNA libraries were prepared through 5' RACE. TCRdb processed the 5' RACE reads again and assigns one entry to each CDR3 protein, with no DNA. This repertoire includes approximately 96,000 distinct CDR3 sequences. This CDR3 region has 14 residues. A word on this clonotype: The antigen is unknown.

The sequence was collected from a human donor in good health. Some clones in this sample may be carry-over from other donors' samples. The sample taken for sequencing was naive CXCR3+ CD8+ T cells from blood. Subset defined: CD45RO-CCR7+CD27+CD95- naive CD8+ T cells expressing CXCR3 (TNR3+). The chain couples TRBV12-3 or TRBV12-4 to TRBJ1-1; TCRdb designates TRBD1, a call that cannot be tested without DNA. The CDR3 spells CASSLSRGYTEAFF.